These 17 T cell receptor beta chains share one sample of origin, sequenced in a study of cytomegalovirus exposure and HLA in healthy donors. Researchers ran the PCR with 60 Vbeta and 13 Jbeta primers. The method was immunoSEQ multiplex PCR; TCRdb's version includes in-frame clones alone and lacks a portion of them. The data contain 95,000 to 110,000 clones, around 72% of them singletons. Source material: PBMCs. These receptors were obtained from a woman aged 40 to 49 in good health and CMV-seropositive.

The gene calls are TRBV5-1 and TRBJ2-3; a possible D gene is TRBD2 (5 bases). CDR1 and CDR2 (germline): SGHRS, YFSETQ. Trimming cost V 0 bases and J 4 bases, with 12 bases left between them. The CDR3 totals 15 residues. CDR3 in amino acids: CASSLAGTGSDTQYF. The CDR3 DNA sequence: TGCGCCAGCAGCTTGGCGGGTACGGGGTCAGATACGCAGTATTTT.

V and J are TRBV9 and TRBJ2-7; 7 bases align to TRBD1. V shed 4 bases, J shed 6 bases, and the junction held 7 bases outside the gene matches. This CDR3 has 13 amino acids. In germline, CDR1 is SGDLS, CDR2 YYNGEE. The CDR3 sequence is CASSTIWTGEQYF. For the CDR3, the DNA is TGTGCCAGCAGCACCATATGGACAGGCGAGCAGTACTTC.

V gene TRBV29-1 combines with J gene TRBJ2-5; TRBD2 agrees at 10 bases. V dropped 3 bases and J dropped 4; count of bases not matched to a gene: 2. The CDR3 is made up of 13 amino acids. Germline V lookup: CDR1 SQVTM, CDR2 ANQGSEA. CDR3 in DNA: TGCAGCGTTGAGAAGCGGGGGGGAGAGACCCAGTACTTC. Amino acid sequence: CSVEKRGGETQYF.

CDR3 DNA: TGTGCCAGCAACGGGGACAGCTACACAGATACGCAGTATTTT. Its protein product is CASNGDSYTDTQYF. The V gene is TRBV28, the J gene TRBJ2-3, with 7 bases fitting TRBD1. CDR1 and CDR2 (germline): MDHEN, SYDVKM. Trimming at V came to 7 bases and at J to 2 bases, leaving 6 bases not matched to a gene. This CDR3 is built from 14 residues.

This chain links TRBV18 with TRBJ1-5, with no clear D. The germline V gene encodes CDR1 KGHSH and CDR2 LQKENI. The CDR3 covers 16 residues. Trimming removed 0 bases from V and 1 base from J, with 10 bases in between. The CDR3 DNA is TGTGCCAGCTCACCACCGGAGCAGAGGAGCAATCAGCCCCAGCATTTT. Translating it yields CASSPPEQRSNQPQHF.

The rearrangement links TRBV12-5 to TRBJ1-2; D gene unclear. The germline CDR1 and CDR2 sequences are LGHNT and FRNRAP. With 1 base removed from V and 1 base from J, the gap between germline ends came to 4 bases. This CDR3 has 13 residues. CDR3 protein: CASGLGVNYGYTF. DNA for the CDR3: TGTGCTAGTGGTTTGGGCGTTAACTATGGCTACACCTTC. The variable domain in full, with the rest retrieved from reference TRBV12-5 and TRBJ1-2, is DARVTQTPRHKVTEMGQEVTMRCQPILGHNTVFWYRQTMMQGLELLAYFRNRAPLDDSGMPKDRFSAEMPDATLATLKIQPSEPRDSAVYFCASGLGVNYGYTFGSGTRLTVV.

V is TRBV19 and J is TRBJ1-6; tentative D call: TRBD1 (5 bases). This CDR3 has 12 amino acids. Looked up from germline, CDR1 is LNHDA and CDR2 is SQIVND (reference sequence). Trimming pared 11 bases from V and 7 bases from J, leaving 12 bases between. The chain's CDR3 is CAARGFNSPLHF. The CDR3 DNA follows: TGTGCCGCGCGGGGGTTCAATTCACCCCTCCACTTT.

The CDR3 bases are TGTGCCAGCAGCTTGGCCGGTGGGACAGGCGTTACGCAGTATTTT. This gives the protein CASSLAGGTGVTQYF. V is TRBV5-8 and J is TRBJ2-3; 8 nucleotides line up with TRBD1. Germline values: CDR1 SGHTS, CDR2 YDEGEE. With V trimmed by 0 bases and J by 8 bases, 8 bases remained unmatched. The CDR3 totals 15 residues.

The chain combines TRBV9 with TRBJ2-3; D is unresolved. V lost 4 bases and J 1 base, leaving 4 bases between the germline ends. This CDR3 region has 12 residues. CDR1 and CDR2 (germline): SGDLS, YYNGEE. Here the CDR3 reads CASSRGTDTQYF. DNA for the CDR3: TGTGCCAGCAGCCGGGGCACAGATACGCAGTATTTT.

The CDR3 coding sequence is TGTGCCATCAGGAGGACAGGGGCGACAGCAGACTATGGCTACACCTTC. Translating gives CAIRRTGATADYGYTF. V is TRBV10-3 and J is TRBJ1-2, with 9 positions matching TRBD1. This CDR3 is built from 16 residues. Germline V gene lookup returns CDR1 ENHRY and CDR2 SYGVKD. V trimming: 6 bases; J trimming: 3 bases; junction bases outside the gene matches: 11.

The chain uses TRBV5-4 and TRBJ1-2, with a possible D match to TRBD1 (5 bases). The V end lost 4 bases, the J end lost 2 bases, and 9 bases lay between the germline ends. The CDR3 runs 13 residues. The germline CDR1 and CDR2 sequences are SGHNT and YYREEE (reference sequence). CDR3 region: CASSLQENYGYTF. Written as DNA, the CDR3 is TGTGCCAGCAGCCTACAGGAGAACTATGGCTACACCTTC.

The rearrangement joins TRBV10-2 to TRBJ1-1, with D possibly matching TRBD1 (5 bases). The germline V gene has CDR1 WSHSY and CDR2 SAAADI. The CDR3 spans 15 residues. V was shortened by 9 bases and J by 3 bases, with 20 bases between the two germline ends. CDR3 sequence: CARDVNRYVYTEAFF. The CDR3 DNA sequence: TGCGCCAGGGACGTTAACAGGTACGTGTACACTGAAGCTTTCTTT.

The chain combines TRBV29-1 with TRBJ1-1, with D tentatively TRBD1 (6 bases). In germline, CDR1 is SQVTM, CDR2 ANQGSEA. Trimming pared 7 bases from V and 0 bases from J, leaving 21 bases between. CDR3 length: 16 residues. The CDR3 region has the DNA TGCAGCGCCAAGAGGTCAGGGGCGAACTTGAACACTGAAGCTTTCTTT. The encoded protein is CSAKRSGANLNTEAFF.

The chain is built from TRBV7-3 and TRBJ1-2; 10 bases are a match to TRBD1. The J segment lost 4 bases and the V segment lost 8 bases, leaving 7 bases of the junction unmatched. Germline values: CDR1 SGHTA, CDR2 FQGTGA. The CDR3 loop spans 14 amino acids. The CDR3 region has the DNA TGTGCCAGCTGGACAGGGGGTTTTGTCTATGGCTACACCTTC. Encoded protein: CASWTGGFVYGYTF.

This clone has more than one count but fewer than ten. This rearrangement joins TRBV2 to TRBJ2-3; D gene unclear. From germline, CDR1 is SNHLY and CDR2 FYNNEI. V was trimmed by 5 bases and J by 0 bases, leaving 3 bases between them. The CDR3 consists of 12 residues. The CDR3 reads CASSYSTDTQYF. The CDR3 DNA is TGTGCCAGCAGTTATAGCACAGATACGCAGTATTTT.

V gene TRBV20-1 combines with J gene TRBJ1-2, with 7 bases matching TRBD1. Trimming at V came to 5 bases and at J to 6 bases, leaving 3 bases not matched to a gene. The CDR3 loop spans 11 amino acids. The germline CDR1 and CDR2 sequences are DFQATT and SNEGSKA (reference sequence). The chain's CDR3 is CSAATGDGYTF. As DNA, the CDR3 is TGCAGTGCTGCCACAGGGGATGGCTACACCTTC.

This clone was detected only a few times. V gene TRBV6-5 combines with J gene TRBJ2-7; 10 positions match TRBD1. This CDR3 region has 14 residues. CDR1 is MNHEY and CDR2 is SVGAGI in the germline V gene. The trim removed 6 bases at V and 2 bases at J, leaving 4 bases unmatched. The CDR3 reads CASSSGQGAYEQYF. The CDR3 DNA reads TGTGCCAGCAGCTCCGGACAGGGGGCCTACGAGCAGTACTTC.